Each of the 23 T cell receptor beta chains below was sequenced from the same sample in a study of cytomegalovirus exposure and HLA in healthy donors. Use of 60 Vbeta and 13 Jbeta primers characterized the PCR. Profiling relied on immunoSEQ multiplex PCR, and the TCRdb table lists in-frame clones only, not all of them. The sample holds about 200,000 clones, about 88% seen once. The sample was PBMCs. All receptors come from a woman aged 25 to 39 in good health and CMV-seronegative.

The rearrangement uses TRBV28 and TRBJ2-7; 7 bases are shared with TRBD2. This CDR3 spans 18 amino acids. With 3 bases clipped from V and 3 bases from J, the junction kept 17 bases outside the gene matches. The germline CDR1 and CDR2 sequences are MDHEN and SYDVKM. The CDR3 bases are TGTGCCAGCAGTTTGGGGGTTGCGTTGCGGGAGATCCTCTACGAGCAGTACTTC. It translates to CASSLGVALREILYEQYF.

The CDR3 coding sequence is TGTGCCAGCAGCACAACAGGGGATGGCTACACCTTC. Amino acid sequence: CASSTTGDGYTF. This sequence joins TRBV11-2 and TRBJ1-2; 7 bases are shared with TRBD1. There are 12 residues in the CDR3. With V trimmed by 5 bases and J by 6 bases, 3 bases remained unmatched. CDR1 SGHAT and CDR2 FQNNGV come from the germline V gene.

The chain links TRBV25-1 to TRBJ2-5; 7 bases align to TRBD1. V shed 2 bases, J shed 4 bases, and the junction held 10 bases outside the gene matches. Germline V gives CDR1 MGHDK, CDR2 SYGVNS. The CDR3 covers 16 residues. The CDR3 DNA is TGTGCCAGCAGTGAACGGAAAGGGGGCGGTGCAGAGACCCAGTACTTC. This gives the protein CASSERKGGGAETQYF.

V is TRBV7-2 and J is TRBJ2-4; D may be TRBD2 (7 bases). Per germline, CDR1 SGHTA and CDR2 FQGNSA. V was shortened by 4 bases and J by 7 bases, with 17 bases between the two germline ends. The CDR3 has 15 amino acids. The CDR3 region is CASSSKGGDGNIQYF. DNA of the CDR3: TGTGCCAGCAGCTCCAAGGGGGGGGATGGGAACATTCAGTACTTC.

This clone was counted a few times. CDR3 sequence reads: CASSLDSTGGLSGANVLTF. CDR3 nucleotide sequence: TGTGCCAGCAGCTTAGATTCGACAGGGGGTCTCTCCGGGGCCAACGTCCTGACTTTC. The chain links TRBV11-2 to TRBJ2-6; 9 bases align to TRBD1. CDR3 length equals 19 residues. V trimming: 0 bases; J trimming: 4 bases; junction bases outside the gene matches: 10. Per the germline V gene, CDR1 is SGHAT and CDR2 is FQNNGV.

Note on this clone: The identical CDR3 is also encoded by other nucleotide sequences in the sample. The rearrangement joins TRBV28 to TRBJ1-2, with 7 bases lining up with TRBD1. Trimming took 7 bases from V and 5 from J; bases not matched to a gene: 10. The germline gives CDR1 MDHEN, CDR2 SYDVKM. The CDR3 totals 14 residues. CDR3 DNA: TGTGCCAGCACGGGTGGACCAGGGGGGTATGGCTACACCTTC. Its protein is CASTGGPGGYGYTF.

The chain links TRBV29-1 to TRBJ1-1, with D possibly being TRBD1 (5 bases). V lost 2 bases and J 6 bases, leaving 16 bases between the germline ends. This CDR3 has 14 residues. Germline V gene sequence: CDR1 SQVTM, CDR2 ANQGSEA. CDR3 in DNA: TGCAGCGTTGAATCTTTATGGGGGGTCGCTGAAGCTTTCTTT. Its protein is CSVESLWGVAEAFF.

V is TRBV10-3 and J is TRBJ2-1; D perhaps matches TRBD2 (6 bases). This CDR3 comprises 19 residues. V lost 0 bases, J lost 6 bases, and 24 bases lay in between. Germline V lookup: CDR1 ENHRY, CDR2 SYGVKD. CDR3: CAISESSSGSGLTRNEQFF. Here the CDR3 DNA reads TGTGCCATCAGTGAGTCGTCCTCCGGGAGCGGATTAACACGCAATGAGCAGTTCTTC.

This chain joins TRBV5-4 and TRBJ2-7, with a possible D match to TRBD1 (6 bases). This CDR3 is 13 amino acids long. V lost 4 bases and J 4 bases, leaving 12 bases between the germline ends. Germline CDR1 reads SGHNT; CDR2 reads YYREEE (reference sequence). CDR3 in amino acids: CASSQGRSYEQYF. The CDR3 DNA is TGTGCCAGCAGCCAGGGGCGGTCGTACGAGCAGTACTTC.

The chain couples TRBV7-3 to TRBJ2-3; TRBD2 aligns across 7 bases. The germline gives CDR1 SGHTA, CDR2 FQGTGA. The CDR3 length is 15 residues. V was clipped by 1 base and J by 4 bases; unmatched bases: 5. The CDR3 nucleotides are TGTGCCAGCAGCTTAAGGGCGGGGAGGGCAGATACGCAGTATTTT. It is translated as CASSLRAGRADTQYF.

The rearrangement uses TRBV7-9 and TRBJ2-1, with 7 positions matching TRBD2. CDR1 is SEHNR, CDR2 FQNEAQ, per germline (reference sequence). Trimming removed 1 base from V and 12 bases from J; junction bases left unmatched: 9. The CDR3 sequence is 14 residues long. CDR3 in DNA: TGTGCCAGCAGCTTAGAGGGCGGGGGATCAAGGCAGTTCTTC. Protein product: CASSLEGGGSRQFF.

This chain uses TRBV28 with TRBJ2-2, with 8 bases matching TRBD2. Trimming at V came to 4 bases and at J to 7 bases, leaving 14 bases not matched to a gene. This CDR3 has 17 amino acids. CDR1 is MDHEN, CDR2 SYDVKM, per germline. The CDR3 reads CASSSGSSGRMVGELFF. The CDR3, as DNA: TGTGCCAGCAGTTCCGGTTCGAGCGGGAGAATGGTCGGGGAGCTGTTTTTT.

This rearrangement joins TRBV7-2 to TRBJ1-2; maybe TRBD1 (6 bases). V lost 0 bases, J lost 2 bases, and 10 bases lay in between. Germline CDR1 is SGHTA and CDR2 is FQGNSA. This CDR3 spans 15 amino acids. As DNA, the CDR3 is TGTGCCAGCAGCTTAGCCGGGACAAACAACTATGGCTACACCTTC. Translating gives CASSLAGTNNYGYTF.

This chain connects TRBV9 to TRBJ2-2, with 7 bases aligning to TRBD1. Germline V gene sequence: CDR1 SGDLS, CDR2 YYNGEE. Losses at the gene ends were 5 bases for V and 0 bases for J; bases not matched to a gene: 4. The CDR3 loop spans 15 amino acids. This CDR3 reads CASSPGTANTGELFF. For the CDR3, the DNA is TGTGCCAGCAGTCCCGGGACAGCGAACACCGGGGAGCTGTTTTTT.

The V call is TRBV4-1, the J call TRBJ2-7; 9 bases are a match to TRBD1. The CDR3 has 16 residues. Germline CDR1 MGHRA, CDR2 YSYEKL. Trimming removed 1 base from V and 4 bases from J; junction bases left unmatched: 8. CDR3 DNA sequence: TGCGCCAGCAGCCAAGTTGTTGGGACAGGGAGTTACGAGCAGTACTTC. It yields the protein CASSQVVGTGSYEQYF.

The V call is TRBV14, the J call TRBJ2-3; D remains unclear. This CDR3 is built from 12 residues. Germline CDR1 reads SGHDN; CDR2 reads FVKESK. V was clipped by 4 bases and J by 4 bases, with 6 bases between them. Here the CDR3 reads CASSPQSDTQYF. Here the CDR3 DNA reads TGTGCCAGCAGCCCCCAGTCAGATACGCAGTATTTT.

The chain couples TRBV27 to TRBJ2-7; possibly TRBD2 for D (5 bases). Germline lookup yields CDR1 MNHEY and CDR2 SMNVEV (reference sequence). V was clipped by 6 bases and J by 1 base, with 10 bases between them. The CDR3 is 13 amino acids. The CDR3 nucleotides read TGTGCCAGCAGCATAGCGTCGTCCTACGAGCAGTACTTC. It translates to CASSIASSYEQYF.

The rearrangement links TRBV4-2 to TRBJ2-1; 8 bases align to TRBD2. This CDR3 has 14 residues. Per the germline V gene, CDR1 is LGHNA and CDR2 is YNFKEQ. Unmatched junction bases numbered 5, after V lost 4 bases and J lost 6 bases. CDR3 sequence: CASSPGLAGNEQFF. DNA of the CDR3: TGTGCCAGCAGCCCCGGACTAGCAGGCAATGAGCAGTTCTTC.

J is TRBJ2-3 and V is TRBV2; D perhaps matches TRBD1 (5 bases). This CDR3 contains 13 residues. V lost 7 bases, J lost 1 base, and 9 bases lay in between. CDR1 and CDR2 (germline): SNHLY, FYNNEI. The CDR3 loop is CASKARGTDTQYF. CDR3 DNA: TGTGCCAGCAAAGCCAGGGGCACAGATACGCAGTATTTT.

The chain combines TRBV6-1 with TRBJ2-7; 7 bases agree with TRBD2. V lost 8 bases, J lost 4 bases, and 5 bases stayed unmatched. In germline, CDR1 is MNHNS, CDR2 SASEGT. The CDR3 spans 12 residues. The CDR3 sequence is CASPPRGYEQYF. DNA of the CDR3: TGTGCCAGCCCCCCGCGGGGGTACGAGCAGTACTTC.

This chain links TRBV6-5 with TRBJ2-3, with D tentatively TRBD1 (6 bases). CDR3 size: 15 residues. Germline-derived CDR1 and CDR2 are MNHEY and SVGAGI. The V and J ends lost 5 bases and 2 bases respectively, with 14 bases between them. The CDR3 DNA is TGTGCCAGCAGTCCCTACCGGACAGACACAGATACGCAGTATTTT. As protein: CASSPYRTDTDTQYF.

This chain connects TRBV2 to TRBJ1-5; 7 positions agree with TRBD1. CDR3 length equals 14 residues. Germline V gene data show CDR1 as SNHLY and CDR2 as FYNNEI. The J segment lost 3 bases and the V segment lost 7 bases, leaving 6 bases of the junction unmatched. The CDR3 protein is CASKFGTANQPQHF. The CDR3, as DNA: TGTGCCAGCAAATTCGGGACAGCCAATCAGCCCCAGCATTTT.

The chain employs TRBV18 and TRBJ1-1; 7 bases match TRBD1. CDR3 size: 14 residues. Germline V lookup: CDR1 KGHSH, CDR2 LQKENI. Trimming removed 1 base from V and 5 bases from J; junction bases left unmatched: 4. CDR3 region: CASSPQRGRTEAFF. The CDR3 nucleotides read TGTGCCAGCTCACCACAAAGGGGGCGGACTGAAGCTTTCTTT.